This entry concerns a single TCR beta chain. Other DNA sequences of this sample code for an identical CDR3. This table comes from immunoSEQ multiplex PCR, and its TCRdb copy is limited to in-frame clones, with some not included. This table holds under 7,500 clones, 75% to 85% found once. This record comes from a study of chemoradiotherapy in HPV16-positive cancers. Trimming cost V 6 bases and J 0 bases, with 9 bases left between them. This CDR3 has 14 residues. The germline V gene encodes CDR1 SNHLY and CDR2 FYNNEI. The chain combines TRBV2 with TRBJ1-5; unclear D gene. The sequence derives from a human donor with HPV-associated anogenital cancer. The source material was tumor tissue, sampled from a patient who underwent chemoradiotherapy. This CDR3 reads CASSESYSNQPQHF. The DNA for the CDR3 is TGTGCCAGCAGCGAGAGCTATAGCAATCAGCCCCAGCATTTT.